This TCR beta chain was sequenced in a study of CD8 T cells in ankylosing spondylitis (dated by TCRdb to 2015 to 2018). About the investigation overall: To find TCR variants linked to disease, the study profiled T cell receptor beta repertoires in ankylosing spondylitis patients and healthy donors. Peripheral blood was sampled, and synovial fluid was additionally collected from ankylosing spondylitis patients. The full study cohort was made up of approximately 27 ankylosing spondylitis patients and approximately 100 healthy donors.

The V and J ends are trimmed by 3 bases and 0 bases, leaving 6 bases between them. From its cysteine to its phenylalanine, the CDR3 spans 15 amino acids. Only CDR3 DNA is held: 45 bases, read in frame from base 1. CDR1 and CDR2 are drawn from the germline V gene (reference sequence): SEHNR, FQNEAQ. Broader findings and caveats from the paper: The disease-linked clones showed a CD8+ phenotype and occurred at relatively low frequencies in peripheral blood. Significant enrichment of the disease-linked clones was reported in matched synovial fluid samples from ankylosing spondylitis patients. Blood from ankylosing spondylitis patients appeared to be characterized by a TCR beta motif made up of under ten highly homologous amino acid variants. Some of the motif variants had been reported before in the synovial fluid and blood of reactive arthritis patients, a finding that suggests common disease-initiation mechanisms.

This clonotype has a count of ten or more. Its antigen is unknown. Per-nucleotide qualities are absent, and no much larger clonotype sits a single base away. The instrument was an Illumina MiSeq. TCR beta libraries were prepared by quantitative 5'-RACE with molecular barcodes. The published analysis was carried out like this. To identify disease-linked TCR variants, a new computational method was used, one built on a probabilistic model of VDJ rearrangement. The public reads were quality trimmed at Q25 with fastp and then assembled into clones with MiXCR by TCRdb, keeping productive beta chains. Identical CDR3 protein sequences are pooled into one entry, listed with their most common genes and DNA. The V and J calls and clone size are TCRdb's, not the authors'. The sample contains 24,000 or so distinct CDR3 sequences, approximately 12% of them found a single time. The ten largest clonotypes hold about a third of the sample.

This chain is built from TRBV7-9 and TRBJ1-6; no D segment can be confidently identified. This receptor was taken from a male donor with ankylosing spondylitis or in good health (not recorded which). What was sequenced was blood. The DNA is TGTGCCAGCAGCTTTCGAAGCTCCTATAATTCACCCCTCCACTTT. The encoded protein is CASSFRSSYNSPLHF.